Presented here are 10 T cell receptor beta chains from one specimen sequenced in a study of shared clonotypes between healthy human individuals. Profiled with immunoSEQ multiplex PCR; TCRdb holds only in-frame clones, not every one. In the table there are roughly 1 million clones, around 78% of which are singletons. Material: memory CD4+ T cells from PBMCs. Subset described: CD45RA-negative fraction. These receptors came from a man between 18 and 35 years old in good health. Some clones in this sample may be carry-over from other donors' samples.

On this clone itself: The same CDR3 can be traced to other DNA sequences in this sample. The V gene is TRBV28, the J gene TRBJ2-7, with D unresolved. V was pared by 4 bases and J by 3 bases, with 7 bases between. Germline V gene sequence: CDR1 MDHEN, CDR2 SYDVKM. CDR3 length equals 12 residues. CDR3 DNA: TGTGCCAGCAGTTCATACAGCTACGAGCAGTACTTC. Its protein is CASSSYSYEQYF.

As DNA, the CDR3 is TGCGCCAGCAGCCGACTGGGACAGGGTTACTACGAGCAGTACTTC. Translation gives CASSRLGQGYYEQYF. This chain connects TRBV4-1 to TRBJ2-7, with TRBD1 identical over 9 bases. The germline gives CDR1 MGHRA, CDR2 YSYEKL. With 4 bases clipped from V and 3 bases from J, the junction kept 7 bases outside the gene matches. This CDR3 spans 15 amino acids.

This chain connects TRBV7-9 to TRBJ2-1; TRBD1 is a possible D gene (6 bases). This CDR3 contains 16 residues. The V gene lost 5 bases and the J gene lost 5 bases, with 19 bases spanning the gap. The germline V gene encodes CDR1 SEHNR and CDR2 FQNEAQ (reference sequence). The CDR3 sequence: CASSLGARGVHNEQFF. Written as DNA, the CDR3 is TGTGCCAGCAGCCTTGGGGCCAGGGGTGTTCACAATGAGCAGTTCTTC. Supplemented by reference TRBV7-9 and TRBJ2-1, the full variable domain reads DTGVSQNPRHKITKRGQNVTFRCDPISEHNRLYWYRQTLGQGPEFLTYFQNEAQLEKSRLLSDRFSAERPKGSFSTLEIQRTEQGDSAMYLCASSLGARGVHNEQFFGPGTRLTVL.

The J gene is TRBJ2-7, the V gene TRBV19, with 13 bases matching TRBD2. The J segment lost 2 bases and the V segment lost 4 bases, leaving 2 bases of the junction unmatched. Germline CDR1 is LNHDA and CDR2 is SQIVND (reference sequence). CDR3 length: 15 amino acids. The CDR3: CASSKLAGGAYEQYF. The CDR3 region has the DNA TGTGCCAGTAGTAAACTAGCGGGAGGGGCCTACGAGCAGTACTTC.

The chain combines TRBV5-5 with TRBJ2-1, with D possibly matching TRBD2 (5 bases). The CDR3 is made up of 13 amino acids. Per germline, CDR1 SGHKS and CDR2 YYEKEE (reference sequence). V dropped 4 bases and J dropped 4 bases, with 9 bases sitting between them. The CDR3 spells CASSPDLYNEQFF. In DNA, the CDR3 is TGTGCCAGCAGCCCGGACTTATACAATGAGCAGTTCTTC.

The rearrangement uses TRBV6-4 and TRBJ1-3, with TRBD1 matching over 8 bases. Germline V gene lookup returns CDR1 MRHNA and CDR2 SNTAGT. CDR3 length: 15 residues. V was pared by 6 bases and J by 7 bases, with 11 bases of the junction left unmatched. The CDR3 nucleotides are TGTGCCAGCAGCGTTCGGACAGGGTCCCGTAACACCATATATTTT. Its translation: CASSVRTGSRNTIYF.

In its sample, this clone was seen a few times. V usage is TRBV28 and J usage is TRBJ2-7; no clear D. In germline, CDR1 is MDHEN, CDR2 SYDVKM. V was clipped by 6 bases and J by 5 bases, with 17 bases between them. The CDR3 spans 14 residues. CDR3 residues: CASSQAGPQDEQYF. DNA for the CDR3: TGTGCCAGCAGCCAGGCCGGACCGCAGGACGAGCAGTACTTC.

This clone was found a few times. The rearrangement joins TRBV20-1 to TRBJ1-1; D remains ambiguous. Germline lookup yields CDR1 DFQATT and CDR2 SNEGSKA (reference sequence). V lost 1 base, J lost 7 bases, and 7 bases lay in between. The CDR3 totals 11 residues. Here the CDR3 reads CSARVVYEAFF. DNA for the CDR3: TGCAGTGCTAGAGTCGTCTATGAAGCTTTCTTT.

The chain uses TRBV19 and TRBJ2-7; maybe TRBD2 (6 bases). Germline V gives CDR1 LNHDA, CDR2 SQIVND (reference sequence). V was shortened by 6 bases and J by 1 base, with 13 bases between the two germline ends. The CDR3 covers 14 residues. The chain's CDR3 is CASRKIGTSYEQYF. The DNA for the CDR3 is TGTGCCAGTAGAAAAATAGGGACTTCCTACGAGCAGTACTTC.

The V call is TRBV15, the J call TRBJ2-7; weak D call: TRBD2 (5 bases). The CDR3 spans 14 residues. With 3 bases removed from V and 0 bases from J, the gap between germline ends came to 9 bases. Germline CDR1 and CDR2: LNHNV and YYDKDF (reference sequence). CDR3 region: CATSRSGSSYEQYF. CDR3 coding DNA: TGTGCCACCAGCAGGAGTGGGAGCTCCTACGAGCAGTACTTC.